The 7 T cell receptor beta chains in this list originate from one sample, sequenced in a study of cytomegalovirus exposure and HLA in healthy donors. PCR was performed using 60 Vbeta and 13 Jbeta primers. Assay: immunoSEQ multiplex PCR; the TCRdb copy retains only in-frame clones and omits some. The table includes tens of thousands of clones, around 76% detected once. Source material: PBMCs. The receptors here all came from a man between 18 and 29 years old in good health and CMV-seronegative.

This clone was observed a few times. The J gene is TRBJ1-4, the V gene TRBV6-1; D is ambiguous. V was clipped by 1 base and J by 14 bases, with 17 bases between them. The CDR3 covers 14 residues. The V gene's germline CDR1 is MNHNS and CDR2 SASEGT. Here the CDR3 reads CASSEVGSEVLLFF. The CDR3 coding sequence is TGTGCCAGCAGTGAAGTAGGGTCGGAGGTTCTCCTGTTTTTT.

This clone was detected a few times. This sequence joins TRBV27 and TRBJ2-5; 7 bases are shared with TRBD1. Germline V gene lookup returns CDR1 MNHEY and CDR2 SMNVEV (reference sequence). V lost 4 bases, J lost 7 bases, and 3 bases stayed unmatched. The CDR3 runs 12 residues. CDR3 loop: CASSSYRGTQYF. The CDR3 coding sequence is TGTGCCAGCAGTTCATACAGGGGGACCCAGTACTTC.

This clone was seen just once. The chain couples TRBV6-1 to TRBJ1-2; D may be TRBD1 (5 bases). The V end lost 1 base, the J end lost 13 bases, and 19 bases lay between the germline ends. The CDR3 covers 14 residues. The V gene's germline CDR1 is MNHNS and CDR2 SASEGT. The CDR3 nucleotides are TGTGCCAGCAGTGAAGACGCGGGTCCGGGGGGGAGCACCTTC. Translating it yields CASSEDAGPGGSTF.

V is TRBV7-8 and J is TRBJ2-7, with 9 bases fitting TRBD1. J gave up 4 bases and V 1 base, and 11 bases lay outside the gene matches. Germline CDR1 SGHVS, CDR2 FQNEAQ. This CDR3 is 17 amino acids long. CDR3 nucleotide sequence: TGTGCCAGCAGCTTAGGGATACAGGGGGCGCTTAGGTACGAGCAGTACGTC. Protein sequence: CASSLGIQGALRYEQYV.

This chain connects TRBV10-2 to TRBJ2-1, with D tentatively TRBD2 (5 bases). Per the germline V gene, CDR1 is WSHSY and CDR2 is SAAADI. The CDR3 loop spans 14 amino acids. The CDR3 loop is CAIAVRGSYNEQFF. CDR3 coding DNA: TGCGCTATCGCCGTCCGGGGCTCCTACAATGAGCAGTTCTTC.

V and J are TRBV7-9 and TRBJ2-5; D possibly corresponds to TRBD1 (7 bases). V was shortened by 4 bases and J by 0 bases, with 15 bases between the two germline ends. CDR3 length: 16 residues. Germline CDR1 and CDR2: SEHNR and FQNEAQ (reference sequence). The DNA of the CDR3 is TGTGCCAGCAGCTCCGGGGACAGCGGGTACCAAGAGACCCAGTACTTC. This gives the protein CASSSGDSGYQETQYF.

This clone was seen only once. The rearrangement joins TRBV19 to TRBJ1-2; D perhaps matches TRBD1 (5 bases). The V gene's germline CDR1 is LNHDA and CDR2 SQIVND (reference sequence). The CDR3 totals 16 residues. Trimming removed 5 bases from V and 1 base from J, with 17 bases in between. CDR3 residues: CASSPRVDRFNYGYTF. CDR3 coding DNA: TGTGCCAGTAGTCCACGAGTAGACAGATTTAACTATGGCTACACCTTC. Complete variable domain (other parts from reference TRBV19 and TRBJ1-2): DGGITQSPKYLFRKEGQNVTLSCEQNLNHDAMYWYRQDPGQGLRLIYYSQIVNDFQKGDIAEGYSVSREKKESFPLTVTSAQKNPTAFYLCASSPRVDRFNYGYTFGSGTRLTVV.